This is a list of T cell receptor beta chains from one sample in a study of blood T cell repertoires in COVID-19. Profiling relied on immunoSEQ multiplex PCR, and the TCRdb table lists in-frame clones only, not all of them. The profile shows 110,000 to 150,000 clones, around 86% of them singletons. The sample consisted of PBMCs or T cells enriched from blood (not recorded which). The receptor source for this set is a man aged 60 to 75 who had recovered from COVID-19. Each CDR3 is given without its conserved first and last residue. A D gene is named only where the DNA matches it firmly.

cdr3_length j_call v_call d_call cdr3_aa
13 TRBJ2-5 TRBV24-1 . ATSDTRGGGETQY
12 TRBJ1-1 TRBV19 TRBD1 ASSLQGENTEAF
15 TRBJ1-4 TRBV5-8 TRBD1 ASSPGTGEVANEKLF
12 TRBJ2-5 TRBV30 . AWSVTTYQETQY
18 TRBJ2-4 TRBV4-2 TRBD2 ASREGLAGGLTLAKNIQY
16 TRBJ1-3 TRBV5-1 . ASSFGARRGGGGNTIY
12 TRBJ1-6 TRBV19 . ASSRTVINSPLH
10 TRBJ1-2 TRBV18 . ASSTGDYGYT
10 TRBJ2-7 TRBV30 TRBD1 AWSETGREQY
13 TRBJ2-7 TRBV4-2 TRBD2 ASSQLSGGPDEQY
14 TRBJ2-1 TRBV27 TRBD2 ASSQILAGGPREQF
12 TRBJ1-1 TRBV18 . ASSPTRGDTEAF
12 TRBJ2-1 TRBV24-1 TRBD2 ATSDPGLANEQF
12 TRBJ1-1 TRBV5-1 . ASSLDTGNTEAF
13 TRBJ2-3 TRBV3-1/TRBV3-2 TRBD2 ASSPSGRATDTQY
11 TRBJ1-6 TRBV10-3 TRBD1 ATTGSYNSPLH
12 TRBJ2-2 TRBV7-6 TRBD2 ASSFGTSTGELF
13 TRBJ2-4 TRBV30 . AWSPGLLAKNIQY
16 TRBJ1-5 TRBV5-5 TRBD1 ASSKTRRDRGSDQPQH
16 TRBJ1-6 TRBV4-2 . ASSQSPPGSSYNSPLH
12 TRBJ2-1 TRBV2 . ASSELMTTNEQF
13 TRBJ2-1 TRBV3-1/TRBV3-2 . APCPVGRENNEQF
12 TRBJ1-5 TRBV27 TRBD1 ASHRRGRNQPQH
11 TRBJ1-5 TRBV30 . AWSERRNQPQH
12 TRBJ2-1 TRBV5-5 . ASSLNGGGNEQF
10 TRBJ1-4 TRBV15 TRBD1 ATSRTGEKLF
10 TRBJ1-4 TRBV19 . ARSWGREKLF
11 TRBJ2-1 TRBV29-1 TRBD2 SSWTSGRPEQF
13 TRBJ2-3 TRBV27 TRBD2 ASSATGTNTDTQY
16 TRBJ1-2 TRBV19 TRBD1 ASSTFPRTGTRNYGYT
11 TRBJ1-2 TRBV10-3 TRBD1 AITKGQGYGYT
14 TRBJ2-2 TRBV5-4 TRBD1 ASSLARDRQTGELF
10 TRBJ2-1 TRBV12-3/TRBV12-4 TRBD2 ASSAPGTSLF
11 TRBJ1-2 TRBV30 TRBD1 AWRRGPNYGYT
9 TRBJ1-2 TRBV29-1 . IPGHQYGYT
13 TRBJ1-5 TRBV19 . ASSILEGGNQPQH
10 TRBJ2-3 TRBV29-1 . SVGLDTDTQY
13 TRBJ2-4 TRBV7-2 TRBD2 ASSLMGGIGNIQY
11 TRBJ2-7 TRBV11-2 . ASSAAQRSEQY
13 TRBJ2-3 TRBV14 . ASSQVGALADTQY
12 TRBJ1-1 TRBV9 TRBD1 ASSPRQGNTEAF
10 TRBJ1-2 TRBV2 . ASSETGYGYT
10 TRBJ2-7 TRBV21-1 . ASSKAGFEQY